What follows is one T cell receptor (beta chain) and its context. This clone has a single count. What antigen it recognizes has not been identified. Within one base of it there is no much larger clone, and no base qualities were kept. TCRbeta CDR3 regions were amplified by the immunoSEQ bias-controlled multiplex PCR and were subjected to high-throughput sequencing. The authors' pipeline ran thus. CDR3 sequences were collapsed and filtered by the immunoSEQ vendor pipeline to quantify abundance and frequency of each unique TCRbeta CDR3. CD-HIT clustered dominant CDR3 amino acid sequences with SARS-CoV-2-specific ImmuneCODE TCRbeta sequences at a 90% global sequence identity threshold. Clones with frequencies of 0.1 to 1 were classed as hyperexpanded, and 0.01 to 0.1 as large. CDR3 amino acid sequences and V and J gene assignments of dominant clones were confirmed with MiXCR. The R stringdist package was used to calculate Levenshtein distances between the patient clonotypes and the ImmuneCODE hits. The table was pulled from immuneACCESS by TCRdb, which kept in-frame rearrangements only. Such tables lose some clones; where checked, under half of the loss comes from unresolved V genes, and the rest has no known cause. V, J and clone size are taken as reported in that table, and D and trimming were inferred from the DNA itself. For this sample the table gives approximately 10,000 clones, of which roughly 89% were detected only once. More than 2% of the sample is in the top ten clones.

The sample originates from a study of T cell repertoires in MIS-A myocarditis (dated by TCRdb to between 2021 and 2022). The CDR3 covers 14 residues, taking in both the cysteine and the phenylalanine. Only the CDR3 DNA stays, 42 bases, in frame from base 1. V loses 5 bases of germline sequence and J loses 10 bases, and the interval between the two ends is 15 bases. In the germline V gene (reference sequence), CDR1 corresponds to LNHNV and CDR2 to YYDKDF. The QIAamp DNA FFPE kit was used to extract genomic DNA from formalin-fixed paraffin-embedded autopsy tissue. The sequence derives from a man younger than 30 with fulminant myocarditis from multisystem inflammatory syndrome in adults (MIS-A) after COVID-19. Sequencing was carried out using thoracic lymph node tissue obtained at autopsy. The chain uses TRBV15 and TRBJ1-6; D gene: possibly TRBD1, on 5 matching bases. This receptor has the CDR3 CATSPNRSGSPLHF. The DNA is as follows: TGTGCCACCAGCCCCAACAGGAGCGGGTCACCCCTCCACTTT.